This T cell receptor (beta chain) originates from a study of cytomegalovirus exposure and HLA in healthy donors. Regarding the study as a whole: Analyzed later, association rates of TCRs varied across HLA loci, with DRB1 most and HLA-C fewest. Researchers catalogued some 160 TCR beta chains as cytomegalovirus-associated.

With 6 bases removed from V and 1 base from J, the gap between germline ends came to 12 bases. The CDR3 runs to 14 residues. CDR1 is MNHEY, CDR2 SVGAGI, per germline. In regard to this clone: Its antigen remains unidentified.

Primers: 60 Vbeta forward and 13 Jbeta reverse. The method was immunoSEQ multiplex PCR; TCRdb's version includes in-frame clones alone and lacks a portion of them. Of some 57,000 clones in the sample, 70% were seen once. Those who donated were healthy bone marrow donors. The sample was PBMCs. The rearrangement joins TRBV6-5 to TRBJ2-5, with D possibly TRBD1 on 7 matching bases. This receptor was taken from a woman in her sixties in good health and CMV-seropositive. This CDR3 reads CASRGRGVQETQYF. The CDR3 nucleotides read TGTGCCAGCAGGGGCAGGGGGGTCCAAGAGACCCAGTACTTC.